This T cell receptor beta chain is drawn from a study of PD-1 blockade in classical Hodgkin lymphoma. Libraries were prepared by immunoSEQ multiplex PCR; TCRdb keeps only in-frame clonotypes and omits some of them. The table records some 90,000 clones, more than 80% of them present only once. Concerning this clone: Its antigen is unknown.

Time point meaning: cycle 4 day 1 (C4D1), after around six weeks of nivolumab. Relapses following autologous stem cell transplantation were seen in all patients, with brentuximab vedotin exposure varying. Complete response, partial response or progressive disease constituted the best responses recorded. Study-wide points: Newly diagnosed patients reportedly had lower baseline TCR diversity than healthy donors. Complete responders' baseline diversity resembled that of newly diagnosed patients. CD4+ TCR diversity, unlike CD8+, rose significantly by C4D1.

Trimming took 5 bases from V and 5 from J; bases not matched to a gene: 10. The CDR3 spans 16 residues. CDR1 is SGHTA and CDR2 is FQGNSA in the germline V gene. This sample comprised peripheral blood mononuclear cells (PBMCs), obtained before the fourth cycle of nivolumab. The clonotype was recovered from a human donor with classical Hodgkin lymphoma. The rearrangement links TRBV7-2 to TRBJ2-3, with 10 bases lining up with TRBD2. The DNA for the CDR3 is TGTGCCAGCAGCCTGGGGCTAGCGGGAGTGGGAGATACGCAGTATTTT. Its protein is CASSLGLAGVGDTQYF.